This T cell receptor beta chain was profiled in a study of technical replicates of blood from four donors. Produced via immunoSEQ multiplex PCR; TCRdb's table is partial and in-frame only. The sample carries some 87,000 clones, roughly 96% recorded once. The germline gives CDR1 MDHEN, CDR2 SYDVKM. Trimming removed 6 bases from V and 8 bases from J, with 16 bases in between. This CDR3 has 13 amino acids. The clonotype originates from a human donor in good health. What was sequenced was T cells isolated from PBMCs. V gene TRBV28 combines with J gene TRBJ1-2; D is possibly TRBD1 (6 bases). CDR3 protein: CASSIQGIYGYTF. In DNA, the CDR3 is TGTGCCAGCAGCATACAGGGTATTTACGGCTACACCTTC.